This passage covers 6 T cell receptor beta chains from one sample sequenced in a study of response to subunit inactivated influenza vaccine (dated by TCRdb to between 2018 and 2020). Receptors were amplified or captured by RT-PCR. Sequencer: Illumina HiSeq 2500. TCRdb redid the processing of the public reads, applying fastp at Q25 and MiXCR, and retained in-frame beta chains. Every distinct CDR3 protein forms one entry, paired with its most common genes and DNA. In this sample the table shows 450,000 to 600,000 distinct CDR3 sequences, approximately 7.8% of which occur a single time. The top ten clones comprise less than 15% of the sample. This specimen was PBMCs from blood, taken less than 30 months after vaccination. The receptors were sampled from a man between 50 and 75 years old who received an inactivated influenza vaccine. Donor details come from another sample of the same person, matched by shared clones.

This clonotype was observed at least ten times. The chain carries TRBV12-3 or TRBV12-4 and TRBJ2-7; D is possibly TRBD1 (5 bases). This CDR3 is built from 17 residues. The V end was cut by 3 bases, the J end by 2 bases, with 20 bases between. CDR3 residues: CASSLTLGVYSAYEQYF. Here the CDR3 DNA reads TGTGCCAGCAGTTTGACTTTAGGGGTCTACTCCGCCTACGAGCAGTACTTC.

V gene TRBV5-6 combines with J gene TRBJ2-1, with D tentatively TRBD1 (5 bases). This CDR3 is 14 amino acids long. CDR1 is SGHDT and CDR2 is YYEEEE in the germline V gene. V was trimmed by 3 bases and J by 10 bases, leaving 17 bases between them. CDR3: CASSSQLRVGEQFF. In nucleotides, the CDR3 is TGTGCCAGCAGCTCTCAACTCAGGGTGGGCGAGCAGTTCTTC.

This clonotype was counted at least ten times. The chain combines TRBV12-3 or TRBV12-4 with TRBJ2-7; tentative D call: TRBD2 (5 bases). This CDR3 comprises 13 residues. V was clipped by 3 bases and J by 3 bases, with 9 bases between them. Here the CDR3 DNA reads TGTGCCAGCAGTTTTGGGGAGAACTACGAGCAGTACTTC. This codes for CASSFGENYEQYF.

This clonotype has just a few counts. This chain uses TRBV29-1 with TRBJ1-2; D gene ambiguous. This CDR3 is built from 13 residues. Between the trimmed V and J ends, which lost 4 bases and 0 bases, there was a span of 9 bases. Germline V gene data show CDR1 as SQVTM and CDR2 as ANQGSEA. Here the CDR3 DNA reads TGCAGCGTTGCCAGGTTTTCTAACTATGGCTACACCTTC. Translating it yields CSVARFSNYGYTF.

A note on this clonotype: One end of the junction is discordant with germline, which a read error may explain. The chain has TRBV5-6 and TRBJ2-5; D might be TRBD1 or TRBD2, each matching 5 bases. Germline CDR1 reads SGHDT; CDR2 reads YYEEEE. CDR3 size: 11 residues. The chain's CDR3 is CASSLSREYNF. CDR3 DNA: TGTGCCAGCAGCTTGAGCAGGGAGTATAACTTC.

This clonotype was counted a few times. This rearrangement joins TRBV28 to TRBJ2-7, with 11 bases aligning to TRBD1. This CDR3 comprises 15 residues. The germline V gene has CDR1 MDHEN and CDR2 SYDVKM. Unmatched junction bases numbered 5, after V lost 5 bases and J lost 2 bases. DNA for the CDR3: TGTGCCAGCAGTAAACCGGGACAGGGGGCCTACGAGCAGTACTTC. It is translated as CASSKPGQGAYEQYF.